Below, 6 T cell receptor beta chains from the same sample are listed, as sequenced in a study of blood T cell repertoires in COVID-19. Method: immunoSEQ multiplex PCR; TCRdb's copy keeps in-frame clones and lacks some. The sample holds just over 250,000 clones, over 75% seen once. Sequenced material: peripheral blood. These receptors all come from a woman between 45 and 65 years old with acute or convalescent COVID-19.

This chain links TRBV27 with TRBJ1-6, with a possible D match to TRBD1 (5 bases). Germline V gives CDR1 MNHEY, CDR2 SMNVEV (reference sequence). The V end lost 3 bases, the J end lost 10 bases, and 10 bases lay between the germline ends. The CDR3 extends over 13 amino acids. The CDR3 protein is CASSFQGNSPLHF. CDR3 nucleotides: TGTGCCAGCAGTTTTCAGGGAAACTCACCCCTCCACTTT.

J is TRBJ2-7 and V is TRBV9; 7 bases are shared with TRBD2. Germline CDR1 and CDR2: SGDLS and YYNGEE. The CDR3 runs 16 residues. Unmatched junction bases numbered 13, after V lost 0 bases and J lost 7 bases. CDR3 region: CASSVDPLGSGGEQYF. The CDR3 coding sequence is TGTGCCAGCAGCGTAGACCCGTTAGGTTCGGGGGGAGAGCAGTACTTC.

V gene TRBV29-1 combines with J gene TRBJ2-7; 7 bases agree with TRBD2. J gave up 4 bases and V 7 bases, and 7 bases lay outside the gene matches. Per the germline V gene, CDR1 is SQVTM and CDR2 is ANQGSEA. The length of the CDR3 is 12 residues. Here the CDR3 reads CSAAGDGYEQYF. The CDR3 DNA reads as TGCAGCGCCGCGGGAGACGGATACGAGCAGTACTTC.

The gene calls are TRBV6-2 or TRBV6-3 and TRBJ1-4; D is undetermined. Trimming stripped 6 bases from V and 4 bases from J, with 9 bases between. This CDR3 spans 13 amino acids. Germline CDR1 is MNHEY and CDR2 is SVGEGT. Here the CDR3 reads CASSGRNNEKLFF. The CDR3, as DNA: TGTGCCAGCAGCGGCAGGAATAATGAAAAACTGTTTTTT.

This chain joins TRBV19 and TRBJ1-2; TRBD1 might be the D (5 bases). Germline V gene sequence: CDR1 LNHDA, CDR2 SQIVND (reference sequence). The length of the CDR3 is 14 residues. Deletions cut 7 bases from V and 8 bases from J, with 20 bases between. For the CDR3, the DNA is TGTGCCAGTACCGCCTTGGACCGGGAGGGGGGCTACACCTTC. This codes for CASTALDREGGYTF.

This CDR3 is CAIEPSPGHLSNQPQHF. In nucleotides, the CDR3 is TGTGCCATCGAACCGTCACCGGGACACCTAAGCAATCAGCCCCAGCATTTT. The gene calls are TRBV28 and TRBJ1-5; TRBD1 is a possible D gene (6 bases). Germline CDR1 and CDR2: MDHEN and SYDVKM. The CDR3 runs 17 residues. The V and J ends lost 10 bases and 1 base respectively, with 23 bases between them.